The TCR beta chain under discussion was sequenced for a study of CDR3 diversity in severe acne. TCRdb reanalysed the PCR reads using MiXCR and keeps one entry per CDR3 protein. The table records about 85,000 distinct CDR3 sequences, roughly half of them present only once. This CDR3 has 19 amino acids. Germline assignment: CDR1 WSHSY and CDR2 SAAADI. The V segment lost 6 bases and the J segment 2 bases; nucleotides outside the gene matches: 12. Sequencing was performed on blood. This chain uses TRBV10-2 with TRBJ2-3; 15 bases fit TRBD2. This clonotype originated in a male donor in good health, serving as a control. The CDR3 reads CASRGTSGRTQTLTDTQYF. DNA for the CDR3: TGCGCCAGCAGGGGGACTAGCGGGAGGACTCAAACCCTCACAGATACGCAGTATTTT.